This T cell receptor (beta chain) emerged from a study of PD-1 blockade in mismatch repair-deficient tumors. Overall study context: Patients had fewer than 15 mismatch repair-deficient cancer types and were previously treated and progressing.

Only in-frame clones appear in the TCRdb table, and some are missing; sequencing was by immunoSEQ multiplex PCR. This table holds 120,000 or so clones, 86% found once. A remark on this clone: The antigen is not known.

A few pembrolizumab responders had their TCRs sequenced. V dropped 6 bases and J dropped 4 bases, with 7 bases sitting between them. Germline CDR1 is MNHEY and CDR2 is SVGAGI. The CDR3 contains 13 residues. Regarding the study as a whole: Rapid post-treatment expansion, then contraction, generally preceding radiologic response, marked tumor-resident clones.

The sequenced sample was peripheral blood, obtained 44 weeks after starting pembrolizumab. This sequence originates from an adult with mismatch repair-deficient cancer. This chain connects TRBV6-5 to TRBJ2-6, with D tentatively TRBD1 (5 bases). The CDR3 here is CASSRVGANVLTF. CDR3 nucleotide sequence: TGTGCCAGCAGCAGGGTCGGGGCCAACGTCCTGACTTTC.